One sample yielded the 15 T cell receptor beta chains listed below, sequenced in a study of cytomegalovirus exposure and HLA in healthy donors. It was with 60 Vbeta and 13 Jbeta primers that the PCR ran. Only in-frame clones appear in the TCRdb table, and some are missing; sequencing was by immunoSEQ multiplex PCR. The repertoire consists of roughly 150,000 clones, with about 75% occurring once and the leading ten covering 2.5%. The specimen was PBMCs. The receptors derive from a female donor in good health and CMV-seronegative.

The chain couples TRBV4-1 to TRBJ1-3; D is uncertain. V was pared by 0 bases and J by 0 bases, with 6 bases between. The CDR3 is 15 amino acids. Germline assignment: CDR1 MGHRA and CDR2 YSYEKL. CDR3 sequence (DNA): TGCGCCAGCAGCCAAGATACGGTCTCTGGAAACACCATATATTTT. Protein product: CASSQDTVSGNTIYF.

V usage is TRBV15 and J usage is TRBJ2-7; 9 nucleotides align to TRBD1. CDR1 is LNHNV and CDR2 is YYDKDF in the germline V gene (reference sequence). The trim removed 5 bases at V and 4 bases at J, leaving 6 bases unmatched. This CDR3 has 14 amino acids. CDR3 DNA sequence: TGTGCCACCAGCCTTAACAGGGGGCCGTACGAGCAGTACTTC. Protein sequence: CATSLNRGPYEQYF. The whole variable domain, remainder taken from reference TRBV15 and TRBJ2-7, is DAMVIQNPRYQVTQFGKPVTLSCSQTLNHNVMYWYQQKSSQAPKLLFHYYDKDFNNEADTPDNFQSRRPNTSFCFLDIRSPGLGDTAMYLCATSLNRGPYEQYFGPGTRLTVT.

This chain links TRBV5-1 with TRBJ1-1; 9 bases are shared with TRBD1. The CDR3 has 16 amino acids. V was pared by 0 bases and J by 1 base, with 4 bases of the junction left unmatched. Germline V gives CDR1 SGHRS, CDR2 YFSETQ. CDR3 protein: CASSLGPDRGNTEAFF. The DNA of the CDR3 is TGCGCCAGCAGCTTGGGGCCGGACAGGGGGAACACTGAAGCTTTCTTT.

This chain uses TRBV29-1 with TRBJ1-2; D uncertain. Trimming removed 7 bases at V and 0 bases at J, with 12 bases between. In germline, CDR1 is SQVTM, CDR2 ANQGSEA. The CDR3 covers 13 residues. The DNA for the CDR3 is TGCAGCGGCCGAACAGATACTAACTATGGCTACACCTTC. It specifies CSGRTDTNYGYTF.

V usage is TRBV19 and J usage is TRBJ1-5; the D gene is possibly TRBD1 (5 bases). The CDR3 has 15 residues. Trimming took off 3 bases at V and 7 bases at J, with 16 bases between the two ends. Germline V gene lookup returns CDR1 LNHDA and CDR2 SQIVND (reference sequence). The CDR3 reads CASSISRVNGQPQHF. Written as DNA, the CDR3 is TGTGCCAGTAGTATTTCCAGGGTGAATGGGCAGCCCCAGCATTTT.

J is TRBJ1-3 and V is TRBV7-9; D ambiguous. V gave up 2 bases and J gave up 2 bases, with 7 bases separating them. This CDR3 has 14 residues. The germline gives CDR1 SEHNR, CDR2 FQNEAQ (reference sequence). DNA for the CDR3: TGTGCCAGCAGCTTACCGGGTCCTGGAAACACCATATATTTT. It specifies CASSLPGPGNTIYF.

This clone was seen more than once but under ten times. The chain couples TRBV28 to TRBJ1-5; unclear D gene. The germline gives CDR1 MDHEN, CDR2 SYDVKM. V lost 9 bases and J lost 6, with 21 bases in between. This CDR3 has 15 residues. The CDR3 coding sequence is TGTGCCAGTACCTCCACACGGGGATTGGGTCAGCCCCAGCATTTT. This encodes CASTSTRGLGQPQHF.

As concerns this clone: Germline and junction disagree at one end, which may indicate a read error. V gene TRBV30 combines with J gene TRBJ1-2; 8 bases fit TRBD1. Germline V lookup: CDR1 GTSNPN, CDR2 SVGIG (reference sequence). The CDR3 is 13 residues long. As DNA, the CDR3 is TGTGCCTGGAGTCCCGGGGACAGGAAGAATCCTGGATTC. Its protein is CAWSPGDRKNPGF.

Written as DNA, the CDR3 is TGTGCCAGCAGCTTAGCCAGGACTAGCTCCTACAATGAGCAGTTCTTC. Its protein product is CASSLARTSSYNEQFF. V and J are TRBV7-2 and TRBJ2-1; 7 bases fit TRBD2. The CDR3 spans 16 residues. In germline, CDR1 is SGHTA, CDR2 FQGNSA. J gave up 0 bases and V 0 bases, and 2 bases lay outside the gene matches.

The chain has TRBV30 and TRBJ2-1; 8 bases fit TRBD2. The germline V gene encodes CDR1 GTSNPN and CDR2 SVGIG (reference sequence). The ends lost 0 bases at V and 4 bases at J; junction bases unmatched: 5. The CDR3 spans 15 residues. In DNA form, the CDR3 reads TGTGCCTGGAGTGTAGTGTCGGGAGGGTACAATGAGCAGTTCTTC. Its protein is CAWSVVSGGYNEQFF.

The chain uses TRBV28 and TRBJ2-7, with 12 bases matching TRBD1. This CDR3 is 15 amino acids long. Trimming took 6 bases from V and 7 from J; bases not matched to a gene: 10. Germline CDR1 is MDHEN and CDR2 is SYDVKM. The CDR3 loop reads CASSTSGTGGGEQYF. As DNA, the CDR3 is TGTGCCAGCAGCACTTCCGGGACAGGGGGCGGGGAGCAGTACTTC.

The chain carries TRBV6-6 and TRBJ1-2, with 7 bases fitting TRBD1. Trimming cost V 8 bases and J 4 bases; bases outside gene matches: 13. The CDR3 runs to 15 residues. Germline V CDR1 and CDR2: MNHNY, SVGAGI (reference sequence). CDR3 region: CASDHPGQQTYGYTF. CDR3 in DNA: TGTGCCAGCGACCATCCGGGACAGCAGACCTATGGCTACACCTTC.

This clone was seen only a few times. The chain is built from TRBV25-1 and TRBJ2-1; 7 bases map to TRBD1. The CDR3 extends over 15 amino acids. With V trimmed by 3 bases and J by 5 bases, 7 bases remained unmatched. The germline V gene encodes CDR1 MGHDK and CDR2 SYGVNS. CDR3 loop: CASSEPGQPNNEQFF. Written as DNA, the CDR3 is TGTGCCAGCAGTGAGCCGGGACAGCCCAACAATGAGCAGTTCTTC.

The chain recombines TRBV27 with TRBJ1-6, with TRBD1 as a possible D gene (5 bases). The V end lost 6 bases, the J end lost 6 bases, and 18 bases lay between the germline ends. This CDR3 is built from 16 residues. From germline, CDR1 is MNHEY and CDR2 SMNVEV (reference sequence). The CDR3 sequence is CASSISVGGGNSPLHF. In DNA, the CDR3 is TGTGCCAGCAGCATATCGGTGGGGGGTGGTAATTCACCCCTCCACTTT.

The chain combines TRBV18 with TRBJ2-3, with a weak D call TRBD2 (6 bases). V was cut by 3 bases and J by 4 bases, with 11 bases left in between. The CDR3 loop spans 14 amino acids. Germline CDR1 KGHSH, CDR2 LQKENI. The chain's CDR3 is CASSPSGDSDTQYF. CDR3 sequence (DNA): TGTGCCAGCTCACCTTCGGGAGATTCAGATACGCAGTATTTT.